This TCR beta chain was sequenced in a study of blood T cell repertoires in COVID-19. Seattle participants joined during active infection and were tracked over time. With respect to this clone: This specimen includes other DNA sequences encoding the same CDR3.

Source study methods: How many nucleated cells were present was estimated from reference gene primer amplification. Sequencing was performed with immunoSEQ multiplex PCR; in TCRdb, only in-frame clones are kept and a portion is missing. For V, J and clone size, that table is used; D and trimming come from the DNA. Seen here are approximately 400,000 clones, approximately 90% observed once, and the top ten hold 10% to 15%. Trimming took 3 bases from V and 1 from J, leaving 6 bases between them. This CDR3 contains 12 residues. The germline gives CDR1 SQVTM, CDR2 ANQGSEA. Sample: peripheral blood. The source of this sequence is a woman in her forties or fifties with COVID-19, enrolled during active disease. V gene TRBV29-1 combines with J gene TRBJ1-1, with D perhaps TRBD1 (5 bases). CDR3 nucleotide sequence: TGCAGCGTTGACGGGGGGAACACTGAAGCTTTCTTT. Translation: CSVDGGNTEAFF. Full variable domain (remainder filled in from reference TRBV29-1 and TRBJ1-1): SAVISQKPSRDICQRGTSLTIQCQVDSQVTMMFWYRQQPGQSLTLIATANQGSEATYESGFVIDKFPISRPNLTFSTLTVSNMSPEDSSIYLCSVDGGNTEAFFGQGTRLTVV.